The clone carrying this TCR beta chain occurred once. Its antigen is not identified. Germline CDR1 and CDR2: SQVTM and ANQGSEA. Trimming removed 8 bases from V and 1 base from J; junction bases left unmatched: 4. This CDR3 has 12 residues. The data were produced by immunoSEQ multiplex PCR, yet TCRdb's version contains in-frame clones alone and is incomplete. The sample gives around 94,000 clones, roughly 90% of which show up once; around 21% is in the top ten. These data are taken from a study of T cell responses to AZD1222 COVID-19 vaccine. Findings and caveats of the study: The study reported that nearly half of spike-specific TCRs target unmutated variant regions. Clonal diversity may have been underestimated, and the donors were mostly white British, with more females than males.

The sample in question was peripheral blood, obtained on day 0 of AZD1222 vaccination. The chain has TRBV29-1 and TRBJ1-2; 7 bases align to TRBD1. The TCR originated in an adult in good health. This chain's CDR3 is CSTNRGNYGYTF. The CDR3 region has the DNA TGCAGCACAAACAGGGGTAACTATGGCTACACCTTC.